What follows is one TCR beta chain and its context. No antigen is known for it. Assay used: immunoSEQ multiplex PCR; TCRdb lists only in-frame clones, some missing. The table has roughly 25,000 clones, roughly 88% seen once; the top ten hold approximately 6.7%. These data come from a study of T cells after posttransplantation cyclophosphamide. Study-level findings and limits: Donor CD8+ memory clones often dominated recipient blood repertoires at later times. Tissue-infiltrating T cells from skin or gut overlapped little with blood T cells. Recipient CMV seropositivity and CMV reactivation strongly tracked TRB clonality.

This receptor was obtained from an older woman with a blood cancer, CMV-positive, and with a related stem cell donor. The sample comprised PBMCs.

CDR3 loop: CASSQTTVVSTEAFF. The CDR3 DNA follows: TGCGCCAGCAGCCAAACGACAGTGGTGAGCACTGAAGCTTTCTTT. This chain links TRBV4-1 with TRBJ1-1; D may be TRBD1 (5 bases). The CDR3 has 15 residues. Germline assignment: CDR1 MGHRA and CDR2 YSYEKL. V gave up 2 bases and J gave up 4 bases, with 14 bases separating them.